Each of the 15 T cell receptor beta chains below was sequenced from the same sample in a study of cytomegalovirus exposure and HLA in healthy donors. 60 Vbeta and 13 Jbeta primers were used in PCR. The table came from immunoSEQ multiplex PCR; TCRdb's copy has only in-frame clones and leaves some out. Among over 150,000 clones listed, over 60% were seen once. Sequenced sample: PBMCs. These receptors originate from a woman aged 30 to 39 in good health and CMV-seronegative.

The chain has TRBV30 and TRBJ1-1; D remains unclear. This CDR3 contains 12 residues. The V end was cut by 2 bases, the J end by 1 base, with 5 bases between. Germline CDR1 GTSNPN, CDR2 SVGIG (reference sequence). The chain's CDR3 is CAWSLRNTEAFF. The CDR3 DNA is TGTGCCTGGAGTTTGAGGAACACTGAAGCTTTCTTT.

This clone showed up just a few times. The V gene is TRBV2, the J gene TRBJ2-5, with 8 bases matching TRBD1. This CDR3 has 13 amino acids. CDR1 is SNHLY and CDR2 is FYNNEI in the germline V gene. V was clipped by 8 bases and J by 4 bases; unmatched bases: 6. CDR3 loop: CASLWTGPETQYF. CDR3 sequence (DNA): TGTGCCAGCCTTTGGACAGGGCCAGAGACCCAGTACTTC.

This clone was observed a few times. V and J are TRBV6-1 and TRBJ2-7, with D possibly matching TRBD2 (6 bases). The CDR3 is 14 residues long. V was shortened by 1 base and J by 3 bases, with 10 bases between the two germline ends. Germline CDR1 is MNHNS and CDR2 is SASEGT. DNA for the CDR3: TGTGCCAGCAGTGAAGGAGGAGGGAGCTACGAGCAGTACTTC. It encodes CASSEGGGSYEQYF.

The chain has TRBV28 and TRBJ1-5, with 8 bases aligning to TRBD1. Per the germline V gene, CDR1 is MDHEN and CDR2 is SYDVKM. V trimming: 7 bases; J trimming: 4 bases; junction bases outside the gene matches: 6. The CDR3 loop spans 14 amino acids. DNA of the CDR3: TGTGCCAGCAACGACAGGGGAAGGAATCAGCCCCAGCATTTT. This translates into CASNDRGRNQPQHF.

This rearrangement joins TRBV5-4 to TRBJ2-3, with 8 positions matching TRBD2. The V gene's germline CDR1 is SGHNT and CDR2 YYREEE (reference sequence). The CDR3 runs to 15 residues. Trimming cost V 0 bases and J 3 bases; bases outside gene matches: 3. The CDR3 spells CASSLAASGTDTQYF. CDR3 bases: TGTGCCAGCAGCTTGGCGGCTAGCGGGACAGATACGCAGTATTTT.

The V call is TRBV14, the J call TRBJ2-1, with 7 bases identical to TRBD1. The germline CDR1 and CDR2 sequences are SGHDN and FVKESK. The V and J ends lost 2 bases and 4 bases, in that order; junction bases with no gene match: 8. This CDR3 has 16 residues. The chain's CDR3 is CASSQPPGQPYNEQFF. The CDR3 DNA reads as TGTGCCAGCAGCCAACCCCCGGGACAGCCATACAATGAGCAGTTCTTC.

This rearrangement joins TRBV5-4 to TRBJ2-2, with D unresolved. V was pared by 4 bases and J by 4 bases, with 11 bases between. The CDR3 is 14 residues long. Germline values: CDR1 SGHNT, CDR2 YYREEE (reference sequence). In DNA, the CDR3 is TGTGCCAGCAGCCATCCAGACATCACCGGGGAGCTGTTTTTT. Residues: CASSHPDITGELFF.

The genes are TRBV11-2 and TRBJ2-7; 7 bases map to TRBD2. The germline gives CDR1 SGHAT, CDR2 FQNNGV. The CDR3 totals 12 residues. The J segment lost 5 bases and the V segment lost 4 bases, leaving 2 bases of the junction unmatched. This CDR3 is CASSWGGDEQYF. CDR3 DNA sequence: TGTGCCAGCAGCTGGGGGGGGGACGAGCAGTACTTC.

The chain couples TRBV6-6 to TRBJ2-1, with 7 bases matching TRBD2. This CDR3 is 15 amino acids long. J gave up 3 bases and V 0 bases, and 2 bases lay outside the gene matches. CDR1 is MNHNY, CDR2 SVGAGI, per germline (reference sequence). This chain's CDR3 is CASSYSSGDYNEQFF. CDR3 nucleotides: TGTGCCAGCAGTTACTCCAGCGGGGACTACAATGAGCAGTTCTTC.

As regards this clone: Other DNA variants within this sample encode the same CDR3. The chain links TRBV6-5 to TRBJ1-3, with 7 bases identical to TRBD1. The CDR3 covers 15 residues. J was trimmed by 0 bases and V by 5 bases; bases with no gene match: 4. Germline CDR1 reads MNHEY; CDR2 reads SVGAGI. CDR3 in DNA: TGTGCCAGCAGTACAACAGGGGTCTCTGGAAACACCATATATTTT. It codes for CASSTTGVSGNTIYF.

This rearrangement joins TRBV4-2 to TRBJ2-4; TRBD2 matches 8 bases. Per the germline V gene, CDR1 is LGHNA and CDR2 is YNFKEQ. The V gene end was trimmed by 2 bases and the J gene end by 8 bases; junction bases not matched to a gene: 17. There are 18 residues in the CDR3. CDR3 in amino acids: CASSQLPPGLGGADIQYF. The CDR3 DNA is TGTGCCAGCAGCCAATTACCTCCGGGACTAGGAGGGGCGGACATTCAGTACTTC.

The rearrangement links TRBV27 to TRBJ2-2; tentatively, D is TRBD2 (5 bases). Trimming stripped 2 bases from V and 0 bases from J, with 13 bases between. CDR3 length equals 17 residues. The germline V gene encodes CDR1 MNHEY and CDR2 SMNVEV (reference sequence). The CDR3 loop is CASSLEGGQTNTGELFF. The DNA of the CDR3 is TGTGCCAGCAGTTTAGAGGGTGGGCAGACGAACACCGGGGAGCTGTTTTTT.

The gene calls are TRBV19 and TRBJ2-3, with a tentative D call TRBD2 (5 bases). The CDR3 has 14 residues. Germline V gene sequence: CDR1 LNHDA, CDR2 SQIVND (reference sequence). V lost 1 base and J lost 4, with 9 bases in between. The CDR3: CASSIVLVADTQYF. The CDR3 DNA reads TGTGCCAGTAGTATAGTACTAGTCGCAGATACGCAGTATTTT.

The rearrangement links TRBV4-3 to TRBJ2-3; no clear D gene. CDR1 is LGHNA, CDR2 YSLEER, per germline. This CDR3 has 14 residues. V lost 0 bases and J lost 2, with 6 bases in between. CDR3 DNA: TGCGCCAGCAGCCAAGAAGCGAACACAGATACGCAGTATTTT. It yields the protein CASSQEANTDTQYF.

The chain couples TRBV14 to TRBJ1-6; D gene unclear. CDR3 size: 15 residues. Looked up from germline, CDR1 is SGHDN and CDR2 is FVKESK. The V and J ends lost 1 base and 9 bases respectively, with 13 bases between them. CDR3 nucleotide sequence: TGTGCCAGCAGCCAAGTTCAAAAACACATTTCACCCCTCCACTTT. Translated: CASSQVQKHISPLHF.